The clone carrying this T cell receptor (beta chain) has more than one count but fewer than ten. Its antigen is unidentified. The CDR3 extends over 16 amino acids. With 5 bases clipped from V and 6 bases from J, the junction kept 6 bases outside the gene matches. The sample is drawn from a study of blood T cells in healthy people across ages. Findings and limits, study-wide: As age increased, TCR beta diversity per million T cells fell in a roughly linear fashion.

The second PCR ran about 6 to 12 cycles with a sample-barcoded 5' primer and J-beta primers. Each cDNA molecule was tagged by a template-switch adaptor with 12 random nucleotides. TCRdb reanalysed the 5' RACE reads using MiXCR and keeps one entry per CDR3 protein. The table includes more than 650,000 distinct CDR3 sequences, 53% detected once. Healthy individuals of Caucasian origin from Russia, aged roughly 6 to 90, served as donors. V usage is TRBV12-3 or TRBV12-4 and J usage is TRBJ2-1; 14 positions match TRBD2. What was sequenced was blood. This clonotype was obtained from a man at least 80 years old in good health. The DNA of the CDR3 is TGTGCCAGCAGTCCGACCGGGACTAGCGGGAGCAATGAGCAGTTCTTC. Protein sequence: CASSPTGTSGSNEQFF.